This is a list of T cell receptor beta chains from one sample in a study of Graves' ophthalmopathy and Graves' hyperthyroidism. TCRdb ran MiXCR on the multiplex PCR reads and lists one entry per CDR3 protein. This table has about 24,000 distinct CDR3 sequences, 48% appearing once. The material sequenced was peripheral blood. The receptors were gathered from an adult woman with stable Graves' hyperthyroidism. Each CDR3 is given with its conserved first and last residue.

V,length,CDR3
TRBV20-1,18,CSAKFQREDRMHTGELFF
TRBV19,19,CASSATSGAYEQYFGELFF
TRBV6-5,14,CASSAIAGGTEAFF
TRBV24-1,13,CATAGGRYNEQFF
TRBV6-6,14,CASSADYRGYEQYF
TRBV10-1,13,CASSQSGGTEAFF
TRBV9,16,CASSAGQGQGSYEQYF
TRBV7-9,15,CASSLLGGRAYEQYF
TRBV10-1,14,CASSGGTSGITIYF
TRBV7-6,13,CASSLGPFYEQYF
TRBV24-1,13,CAVGRANTGELFF
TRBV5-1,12,CASSLGQETQYF
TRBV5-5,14,CASSLDRRNTEAFF
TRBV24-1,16,CATSAFMPPPTDTQYF
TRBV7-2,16,CASSLRKGSSTDTQYF